This section outlines one T cell receptor (beta chain) sequence together with its context. The CDR3 is made up of 14 amino acids. Looked up from germline, CDR1 is DFQATT and CDR2 is SNEGSKA (reference sequence). V lost 3 bases to trimming and J lost 13 bases; unmatched junction nucleotides: 15. Every sample had a minimum of 7 million PBMCs isolated. This sample was included in a study of blood T cells in healthy people across ages. Together with a sample-barcoded 5' primer, a J-beta primer mix was included in a second PCR lasting roughly 6 to 12 cycles. All cDNA molecules were each tagged by a template-switch adaptor with 12 random nucleotides. MiXCR, applied by TCRdb to the 5' RACE reads, yields one record per CDR3 protein. Counted here are fewer than 1.5 million distinct CDR3 sequences, 42% occurring once; the ten biggest clones make up roughly 8.2%.

This receptor was identified in a woman between 18 and 29 years old in good health. V and J are TRBV20-1 and TRBJ2-4; 7 bases agree with TRBD2. Material: blood. Here the CDR3 DNA reads TGCAGTGCTAGTCCGGGGGGACTCGGCATGGAGCAGTACTTC. Residues: CSASPGGLGMEQYF.